This TCR beta chain was sequenced in a study of blood T cell repertoires in COVID-19 (dated by TCRdb to about 2020). General notes on the study: Samples covering the acute and convalescent phases of COVID-19 were provided by collaborators in the United States, Italy and Spain. Subjects who had been exposed to COVID-19, were actively infected with it, or had recovered from it provided the deeply sampled blood TCRbeta repertoires that made up the dataset. The prospective study material was composed of cDNA or gDNA derived from T cells, B-cell-depleted T cells, or PBMCs. The sample metadata nearly always contained a de-identified subject ID, COVID-19 status, age in years and sex. The repertoires were released in a freely available public database intended as a resource for research on the immune response to SARS-CoV-2. The samples were drawn from the first 160 participants of the ongoing ImmuneRACE study and from 950 to 1,500 subjects provided by 6 global collaborators. Where HLA class I and class II types were available, the types were taken from metadata supplied by the sample provider, not from assay-based typing.

TCRbeta CDR3 regions were amplified from genomic DNA using the immunoSEQ Assay, a bias-controlled multiplex PCR. In the original analysis: The number of nucleated cells in each sample was estimated from the amplification of reference gene primers within the assay. To quantify the absolute abundance of each unique TCRbeta CDR3 rearrangement, sequence reads were collapsed and filtered. For each sample, productive Simpson clonality was calculated as the square root of Simpson's diversity index over productive rearrangements. TCRdb obtained this table from immuneACCESS and retained in-frame rearrangements with V and J assigned. These tables miss some clones; where compared with another copy, unresolved V genes account for less than half of the shortfall, and the remainder is unexplained. D and trimming were read from the DNA, whereas the V and J calls and clone size are those reported in that table. Across this sample there are over 150,000 clones, with about nine tenths seen only once. The ten biggest clones cover roughly 9% of the sample.

In the prospective study, participants were roughly 18 to 100 years old, resided in fewer than 25 geographic areas of the United States, and were enrolled through a virtual design. In the prospective study, participants were assigned to cohorts based on the clinical history participants reported in a screening survey and a study questionnaire. Recovered participants in ImmuneRACE Cohort 3 were defined as having two consecutive negative NP/OP PCR tests, clearance from a healthcare professional, or resolution of symptoms. In the prospective study, whole blood, serum and a nasopharyngeal or oropharyngeal swab were collected from each participant by mobile phlebotomists. Additional blood draws and questionnaires over an approximately 2-month period could optionally be provided by prospective study participants. Before DNA extraction, prospective study blood samples were shipped either frozen or at room temperature.

The cysteine opens and the phenylalanine closes a CDR3 of 16 amino acids. The sequence is cut down to CDR3 DNA, 48 bases in frame from base 1. Based on the germline V gene, the CDR1 and CDR2 sequences are ENHRY and SYGVKD. V drops 0 bases and J drops 0 bases, leaving 9 bases in between. On the study overall, not on this receptor specifically: How much clinical and demographic metadata was included differed by source and by participant, and the metadata was provided uncurated.

A remark on this clone: The antigen it binds to is not known. Within one base of it there is no much larger clone, and no base qualities were kept.

The source is a woman aged 18-29 years who had recovered from COVID-19. The chain joins TRBV10-3 to TRBJ2-1; matching of 5 bases hints at TRBD1 as the D gene. The sequenced sample consisted of PBMCs or T cells enriched from blood (not recorded which). The CDR3 has the sequence CAISESSQGSYNEQFF. The sequenced DNA is TGTGCCATCAGTGAGTCCAGCCAGGGCTCCTACAATGAGCAGTTCTTC.